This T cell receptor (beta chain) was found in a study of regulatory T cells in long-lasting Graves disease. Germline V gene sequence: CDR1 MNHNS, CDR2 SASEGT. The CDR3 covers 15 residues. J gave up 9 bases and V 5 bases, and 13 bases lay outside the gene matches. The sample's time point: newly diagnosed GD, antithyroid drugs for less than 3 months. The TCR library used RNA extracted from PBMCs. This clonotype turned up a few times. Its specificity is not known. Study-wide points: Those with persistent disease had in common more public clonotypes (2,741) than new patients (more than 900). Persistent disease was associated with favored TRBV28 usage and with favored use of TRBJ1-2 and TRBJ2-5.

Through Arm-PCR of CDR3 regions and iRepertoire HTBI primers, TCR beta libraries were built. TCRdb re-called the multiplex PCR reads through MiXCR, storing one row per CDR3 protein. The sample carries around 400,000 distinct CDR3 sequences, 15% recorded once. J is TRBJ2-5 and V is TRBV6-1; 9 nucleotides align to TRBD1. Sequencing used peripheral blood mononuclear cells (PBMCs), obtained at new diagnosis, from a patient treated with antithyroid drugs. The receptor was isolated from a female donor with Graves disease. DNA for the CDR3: TGTGCCAGCAGTCCCACGGACAGGGGCCTTGAGGCCCAGTACTTC. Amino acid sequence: CASSPTDRGLEAQYF.